This T cell receptor beta chain was profiled in a study of tumor and adjacent non-tumor tissue in lung cancer. The library came from three nested PCR rounds adapted from ARM-PCR protocols. Each CDR3 protein is one row after TCRdb ran MiXCR on the multiplex PCR reads. The sample has fewer than 100,000 distinct CDR3 sequences, 55% to 80% seen once. RNA was extracted from bulk tissue without any cell sorting. Chemotherapy-naive patients with new lung cancer underwent thoracic surgery in China, August–November 2014. By share, this clonotype counts as medium-sized. What was sequenced was lung tumor tissue. This clonotype originated in a woman aged 40 to 50 with non-small cell lung cancer.

CDR3 sequence: CASSSTRGVGTEAFF. In nucleotides, the CDR3 is TGTGCCAGCAGCTCAACCCGGGGGGTTGGGACTGAAGCTTTCTTT. J is TRBJ1-1 and V is TRBV11-2; TRBD1 might be the D (5 bases). The CDR3 is 15 residues long. CDR1 SGHAT and CDR2 FQNNGV come from the germline V gene. Trimming took 4 bases from V and 5 from J, leaving 17 bases between them.